This entry concerns a single T cell receptor beta chain. The source of the sample is a study of untreated major depressive disorder. Generated by immunoSEQ multiplex PCR, the TCRdb table keeps only in-frame clones and is missing some. This table has about 20,000 clones, about 90% appearing once. V was cut by 0 bases and J by 7 bases, with 18 bases left in between. There are 16 residues in the CDR3. Germline CDR1 reads LGHNA; CDR2 reads YNFKEQ. This chain joins TRBV4-2 and TRBJ2-5, with D possibly matching TRBD2 (5 bases). The TCR comes from a young woman in good health. Sample: CD4+ T cells from PBMCs. This chain's CDR3 is CASSQDWRGAGGTQYF. The CDR3 nucleotides read TGTGCCAGCAGCCAAGATTGGCGTGGAGCCGGAGGGACCCAGTACTTC.